A selection of T cell receptor beta chains follows, all from one sample in a study of blood T cell repertoires in COVID-19. Some clones are missing from TCRdb's copy, which holds only in-frame ones; the method was immunoSEQ multiplex PCR. The table lists 90,000 to 120,000 clones, around 84% of them singletons. The sample was peripheral blood. All receptors come from a man aged 60-69 years with acute or convalescent COVID-19. Each CDR3 is given with its conserved first and last residue. The order of the fields is D gene, V gene, J gene, clone size, CDR3 protein, CDR3 DNA. D genes are given only for firm matches. Clone sizes are given selectively: once, few, many, or a class where the clone is expanded.

-	TRBV4-3	TRBJ1-4	-	CASSQTRSSNEKLFF	TGCGCCAGCAGCCAAACCCGGTCGAGCAATGAAAAACTGTTTTTT
TRBD2	TRBV11-2	TRBJ2-5	-	CASSLETSGVGTQYF	TGTGCCAGCAGCTTAGAGACTAGCGGGGTCGGGACCCAGTACTTC
-	TRBV7-2	TRBJ2-1	once	CASSTIRPSEGSYNEQFF	TGTGCCAGCAGCACCATTCGGCCTAGCGAGGGCTCCTACAATGAGCAGTTCTTC
-	TRBV6-5	TRBJ1-1	-	CASSRTSNTEAFF	TGTGCCAGCAGTCGGACATCAAACACTGAAGCTTTCTTT
TRBD2	TRBV7-2	TRBJ2-1	once	CASSLRSGRGVSYNEQFF	TGTGCCAGCAGCTTAAGATCCGGGAGGGGGGTTTCCTACAATGAGCAGTTCTTC
-	TRBV4-2	TRBJ1-2	once	CASSQGAGQIYGYTF	TGTGCCAGCAGCCAAGGGGCAGGACAGATCTATGGCTACACCTTC
-	TRBV29-1	TRBJ1-4	-	CSVVRFDNEKLFF	TGCAGCGTTGTCAGGTTCGATAATGAAAAACTGTTTTTT
TRBD1	TRBV19	TRBJ1-1	once	CASSILDRGLAFF	TGTGCCAGTAGTATTTTGGACAGGGGGCTAGCTTTCTTT
-	TRBV19	TRBJ1-6	-	CASSILSEYNSPLHF	TGTGCCAGTAGTATTCTCTCCGAGTATAATTCACCCCTCCACTTT
-	TRBV6-1	TRBJ1-4	-	CASSESNVGSFEKLFF	TGTGCCAGCAGTGAATCCAACGTGGGGAGTTTTGAAAAACTGTTTTTT
TRBD1	TRBV18	TRBJ1-2	-	CASSPTRTGEDGYTF	TGTGCCAGCTCACCAACCAGGACAGGGGAGGATGGCTACACCTTC
-	TRBV21-1	TRBJ1-4	-	CASSKDPGKLFF	TGTGCCAGCAGCAAAGACCCGGGAAAACTGTTTTTT
-	TRBV28	TRBJ2-7	-	CASGNSVGAVGEQYF	TGTGCCAGCGGAAACAGTGTGGGGGCGGTGGGCGAGCAGTACTTC
-	TRBV6-6	TRBJ1-4	-	CASSEREKGWEKLFF	TGTGCCAGCTCCGAACGGGAGAAGGGATGGGAAAAACTGTTTTTT